This T cell receptor beta chain was retrieved from a study of T cells in Graves' hyperthyroidism and ophthalmopathy. Whole-study results and caveats: Median prediction lead before ophthalmopathy onset was around 6.9 months with the model.

Amplification targeted TCR beta CDR3 regions from RNA transcripts. The HTBI set primed first-round TCR CDR3 RT-PCR. A single record per CDR3 protein comes from TCRdb applying MiXCR to the multiplex PCR reads. The sample yields about 400,000 distinct CDR3 sequences, under 15% seen once. This clonotype was seen a few times. Its antigen is undetermined. This CDR3 is 15 amino acids long. Deletions cut 6 bases from V and 1 base from J, with 13 bases between. CDR1 LGHDT and CDR2 YNNKEL come from the germline V gene (reference sequence). The patients, who ranged from 18 to 65 in age, presented with newly diagnosed hyperthyroidism lasting under 2 months. Source material for PBMCs was about 10 ml fresh peripheral blood.

Sequenced material: blood. The origin of this receptor is a woman between 25 and 40 years old with Graves' hyperthyroidism. V is TRBV3-1 and J is TRBJ2-1, with D maybe TRBD1 (6 bases). The CDR3 protein is CASRYTGTSYNEQFF. The CDR3, as DNA: TGTGCCAGCAGATACACAGGGACATCCTACAATGAGCAGTTCTTC.